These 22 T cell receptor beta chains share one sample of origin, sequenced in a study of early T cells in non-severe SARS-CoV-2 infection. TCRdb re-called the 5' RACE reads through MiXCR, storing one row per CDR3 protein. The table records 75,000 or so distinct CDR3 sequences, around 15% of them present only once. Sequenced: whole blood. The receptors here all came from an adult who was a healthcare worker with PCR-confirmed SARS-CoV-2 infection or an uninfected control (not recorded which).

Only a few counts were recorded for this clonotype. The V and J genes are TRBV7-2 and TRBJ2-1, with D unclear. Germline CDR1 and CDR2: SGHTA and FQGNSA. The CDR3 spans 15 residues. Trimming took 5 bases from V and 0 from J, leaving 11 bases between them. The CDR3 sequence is CASSISPSSYNEQFF. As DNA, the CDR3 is TGTGCCAGCAGCATAAGCCCTAGCTCCTACAATGAGCAGTTCTTC. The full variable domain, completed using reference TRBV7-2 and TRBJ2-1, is GAGVSQSPSNKVTEKGKDVELRCDPISGHTALYWYRQSLGQGLEFLIYFQGNSAPDKSGLPSDRFSAERTGGSVSTLTIQRTQQEDSAVYLCASSISPSSYNEQFFGPGTRLTVL.

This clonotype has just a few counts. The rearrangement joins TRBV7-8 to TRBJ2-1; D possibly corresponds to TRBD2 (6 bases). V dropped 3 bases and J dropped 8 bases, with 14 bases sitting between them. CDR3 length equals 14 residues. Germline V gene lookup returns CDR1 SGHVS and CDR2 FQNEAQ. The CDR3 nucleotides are TGTGCCAGCAGCTTCCAGACTAGTCGAGATGAGCAGTTCTTC. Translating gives CASSFQTSRDEQFF.

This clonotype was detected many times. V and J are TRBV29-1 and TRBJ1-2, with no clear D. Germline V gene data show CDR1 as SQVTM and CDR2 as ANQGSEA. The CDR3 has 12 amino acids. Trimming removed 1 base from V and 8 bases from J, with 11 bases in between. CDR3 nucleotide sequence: TGCAGCGTTGAAGTGAAGACCAGGGGCTACACCTTC. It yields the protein CSVEVKTRGYTF.

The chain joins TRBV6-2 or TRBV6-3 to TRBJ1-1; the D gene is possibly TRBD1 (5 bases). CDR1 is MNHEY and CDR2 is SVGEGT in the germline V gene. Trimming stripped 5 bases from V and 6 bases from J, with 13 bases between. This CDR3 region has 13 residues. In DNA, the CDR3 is TGTGCCAGCAGTGACATGACAGTCTCTGAAGCTTTCTTT. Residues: CASSDMTVSEAFF.

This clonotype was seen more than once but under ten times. For the CDR3, the DNA is TGTGCCAGCAGACAATCAGTCCGGATGAACACTGAAGCTTTCTTT. It codes for CASRQSVRMNTEAFF. V gene TRBV12-3 or TRBV12-4 combines with J gene TRBJ1-1; D gene ambiguous. CDR3 length: 15 residues. Trimming left V 6 bases short and J 0 bases short, with 14 bases between.

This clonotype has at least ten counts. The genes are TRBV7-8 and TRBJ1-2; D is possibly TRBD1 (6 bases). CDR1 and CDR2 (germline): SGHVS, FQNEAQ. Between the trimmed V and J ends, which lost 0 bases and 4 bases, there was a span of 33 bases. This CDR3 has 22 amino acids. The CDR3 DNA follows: TGTGCCAGCAGCTTAGCGGGTGGGACATCGATCCGTCCCCCCACCGGGCTCTATGGCTACACCTTC. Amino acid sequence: CASSLAGGTSIRPPTGLYGYTF. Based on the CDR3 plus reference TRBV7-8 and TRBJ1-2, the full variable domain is GAGVSQSPRYKVAKRGQDVALRCDPISGHVSLFWYQQALGQGPEFLTYFQNEAQLDKSGLPSDRFFAERPEGSVSTLKIQRTQQEDSAVYLCASSLAGGTSIRPPTGLYGYTFGSGTRLTVV.

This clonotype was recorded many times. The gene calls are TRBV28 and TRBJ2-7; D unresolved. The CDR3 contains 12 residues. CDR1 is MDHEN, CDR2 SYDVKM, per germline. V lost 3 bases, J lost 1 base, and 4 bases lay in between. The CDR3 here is CASSFGSYEQYF. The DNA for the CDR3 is TGTGCCAGCAGTTTTGGGTCCTACGAGCAGTACTTC.

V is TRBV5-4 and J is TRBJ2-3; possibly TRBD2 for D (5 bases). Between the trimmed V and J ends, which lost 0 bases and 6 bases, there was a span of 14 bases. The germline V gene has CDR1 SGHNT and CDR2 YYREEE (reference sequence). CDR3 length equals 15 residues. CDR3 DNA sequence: TGTGCCAGCAGCTTGGGGGAGAGTTCGACGGATACGCAGTATTTT. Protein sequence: CASSLGESSTDTQYF. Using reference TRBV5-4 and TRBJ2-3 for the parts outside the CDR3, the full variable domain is ETGVTQSPTHLIKTRGQQVTLRCSSQSGHNTVSWYQQALGQGPQFIFQYYREEENGRGNFPPRFSGLQFPNYSSELNVNALELDDSALYLCASSLGESSTDTQYFGPGTRLTVL.

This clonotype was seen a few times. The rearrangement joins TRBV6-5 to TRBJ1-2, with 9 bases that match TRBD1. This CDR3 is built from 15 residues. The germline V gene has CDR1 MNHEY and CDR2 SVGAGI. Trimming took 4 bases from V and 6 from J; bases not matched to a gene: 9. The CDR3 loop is CASSLNRGRGDGYTF. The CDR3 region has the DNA TGTGCCAGCAGTTTAAACAGGGGGCGCGGTGATGGCTACACCTTC.

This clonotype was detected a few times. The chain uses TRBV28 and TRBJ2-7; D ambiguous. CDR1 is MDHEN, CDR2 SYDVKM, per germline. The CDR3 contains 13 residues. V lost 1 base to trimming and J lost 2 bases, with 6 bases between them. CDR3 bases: TGTGCCAGCAGTTTATCGGCAACCTACGAGCAGTACTTC. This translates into CASSLSATYEQYF.

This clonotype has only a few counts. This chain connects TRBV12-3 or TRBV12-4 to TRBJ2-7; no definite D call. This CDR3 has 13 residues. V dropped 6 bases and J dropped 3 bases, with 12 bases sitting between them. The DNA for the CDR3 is TGTGCCAGCAGCCGAGGTATAGTCTACGAGCAGTACTTC. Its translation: CASSRGIVYEQYF.

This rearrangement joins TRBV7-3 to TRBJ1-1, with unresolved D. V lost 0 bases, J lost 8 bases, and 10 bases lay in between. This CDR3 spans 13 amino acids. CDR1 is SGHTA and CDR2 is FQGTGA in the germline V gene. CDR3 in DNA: TGTGCCAGCAGCTTAACGGTACGGGCAGAAGCTTTCTTT. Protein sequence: CASSLTVRAEAFF.

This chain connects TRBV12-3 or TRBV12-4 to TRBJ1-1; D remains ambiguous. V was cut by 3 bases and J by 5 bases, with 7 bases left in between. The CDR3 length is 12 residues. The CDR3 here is CASSFTGTEAFF. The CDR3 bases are TGTGCCAGCAGTTTTACCGGGACTGAAGCTTTCTTT.

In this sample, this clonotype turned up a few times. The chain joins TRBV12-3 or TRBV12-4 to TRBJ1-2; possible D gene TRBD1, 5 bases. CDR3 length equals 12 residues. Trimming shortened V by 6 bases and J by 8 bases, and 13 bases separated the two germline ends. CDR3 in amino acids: CASSPGEGGYTF. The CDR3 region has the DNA TGTGCCAGCAGCCCCGGGGAGGGGGGCTACACCTTC.

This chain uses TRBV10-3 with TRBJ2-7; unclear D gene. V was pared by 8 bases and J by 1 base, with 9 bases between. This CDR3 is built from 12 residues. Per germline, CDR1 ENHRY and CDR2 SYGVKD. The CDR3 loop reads CAISGRSYEQYF. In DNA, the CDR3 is TGTGCCATCTCAGGCAGGTCCTACGAGCAGTACTTC.

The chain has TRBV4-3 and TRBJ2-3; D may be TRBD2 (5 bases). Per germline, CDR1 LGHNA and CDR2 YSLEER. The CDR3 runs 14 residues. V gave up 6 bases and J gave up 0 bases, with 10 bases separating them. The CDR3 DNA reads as TGCGCCAGCAGGTCGGGCGGGAGCACAGATACGCAGTATTTT. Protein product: CASRSGGSTDTQYF.

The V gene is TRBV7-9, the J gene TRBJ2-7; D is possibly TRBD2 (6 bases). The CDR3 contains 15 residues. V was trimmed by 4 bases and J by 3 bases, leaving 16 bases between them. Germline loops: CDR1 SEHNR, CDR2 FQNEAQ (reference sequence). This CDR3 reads CASSYRETVFYEQYF. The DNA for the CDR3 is TGTGCCAGCAGCTACCGGGAGACAGTCTTCTACGAGCAGTACTTC.

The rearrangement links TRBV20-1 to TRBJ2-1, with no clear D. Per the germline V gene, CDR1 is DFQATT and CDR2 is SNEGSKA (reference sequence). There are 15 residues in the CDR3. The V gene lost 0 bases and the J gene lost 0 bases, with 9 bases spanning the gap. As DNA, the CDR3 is TGCAGTGCTAGAGATATCCAGAGCTCCTACAATGAGCAGTTCTTC. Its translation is CSARDIQSSYNEQFF.

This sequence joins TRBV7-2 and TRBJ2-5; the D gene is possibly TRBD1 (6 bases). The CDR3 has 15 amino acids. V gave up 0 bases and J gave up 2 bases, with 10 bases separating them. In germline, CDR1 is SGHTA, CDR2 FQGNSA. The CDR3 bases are TGTGCCAGCAGCTTAGCCCCTGGGACACAAGAGACCCAGTACTTC. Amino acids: CASSLAPGTQETQYF.

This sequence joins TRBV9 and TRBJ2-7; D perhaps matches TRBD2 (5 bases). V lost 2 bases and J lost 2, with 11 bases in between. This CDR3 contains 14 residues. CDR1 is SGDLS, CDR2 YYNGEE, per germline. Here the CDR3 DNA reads TGTGCCAGCAGCGTGGACTCCTGGGCCTACGAGCAGTACTTC. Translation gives CASSVDSWAYEQYF.

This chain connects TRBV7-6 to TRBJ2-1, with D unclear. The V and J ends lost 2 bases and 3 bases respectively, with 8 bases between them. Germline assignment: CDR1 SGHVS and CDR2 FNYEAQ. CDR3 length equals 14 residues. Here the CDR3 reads CASSLRIHYNEQFF. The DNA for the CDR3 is TGTGCCAGCAGCTTAAGGATCCACTACAATGAGCAGTTCTTC.

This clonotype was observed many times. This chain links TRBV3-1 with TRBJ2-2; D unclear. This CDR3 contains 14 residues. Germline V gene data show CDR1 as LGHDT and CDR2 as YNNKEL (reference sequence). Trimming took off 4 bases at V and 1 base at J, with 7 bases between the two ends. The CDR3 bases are TGTGCCAGCAGCCCACGACAGAACACCGGGGAGCTGTTTTTT. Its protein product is CASSPRQNTGELFF.